What follows are 17 T cell receptor beta chains derived from one specimen sequenced in a study of T-cell memory formation after mild COVID-19. TCRdb re-called the 5' RACE reads with MiXCR, one entry per CDR3 protein. The data hold 140,000 to 150,000 distinct CDR3 sequences, with 15% to 20% observed a single time. The sample consisted of PBMCs or a T cell subset sorted from them (not recorded which). The source is an adult woman who had mild COVID-19 (a few samples of this study predate the infection). Cell type and time point are not known.

The chain joins TRBV5-1 to TRBJ2-1; TRBD1 agrees at 7 bases. J gave up 10 bases and V 0 bases, and 10 bases lay outside the gene matches. Germline V gene data show CDR1 as SGHRS and CDR2 as YFSETQ. There are 15 residues in the CDR3. The CDR3 sequence is CASSLEGQTWDEQFF. In DNA, the CDR3 is TGCGCCAGCAGCTTGGAGGGACAGACTTGGGACGAGCAGTTCTTC.

In the case of this clonotype: The junction shows a germline mismatch at one end, possibly a read error. J is TRBJ2-4 and V is TRBV28; D is undetermined. From germline, CDR1 is MDHEN and CDR2 SYDVKM. This CDR3 spans 10 amino acids. CDR3 sequence reads: CASSLRRERF. The CDR3 nucleotides read TGTGCCAGCAGTTTAAGGCGCGAACGGTTC.

The genes are TRBV9 and TRBJ1-1, with D hard to call. Per the germline V gene, CDR1 is SGDLS and CDR2 is YYNGEE. V was trimmed by 3 bases and J by 2 bases, leaving 8 bases between them. This CDR3 has 13 residues. The CDR3 region has the DNA TGTGCCAGCAGCGGGTCAGGTAACACTGAAGCTTTCTTT. Translated, it gives CASSGSGNTEAFF.

This chain connects TRBV6-2 or TRBV6-3 to TRBJ2-3, with D possibly matching TRBD2 (6 bases). Germline CDR1 reads MNHEY; CDR2 reads SVGEGT. Trimming took off 5 bases at V and 4 bases at J, with 25 bases between the two ends. The CDR3 covers 18 residues. CDR3 amino acids: CASSVRERGYHRADTQYF. The CDR3 bases are TGTGCCAGCAGTGTACGGGAGCGAGGCTATCACCGGGCAGATACGCAGTATTTT.

This clonotype occurred many times. The genes are TRBV14 and TRBJ2-7; a possible D gene is TRBD2 (5 bases). The CDR3 covers 14 residues. Germline CDR1 SGHDN, CDR2 FVKESK. The V end lost 6 bases, the J end lost 2 bases, and 14 bases lay between the germline ends. CDR3 amino acids: CASSLNLGTYEQYF. The CDR3 nucleotides read TGTGCCAGCAGTCTAAACCTCGGGACCTACGAGCAGTACTTC.

This clonotype was found a few times. DNA for the CDR3: TGCAGTGCCAACAGGGAAGTCCGGAGTACTGAAGCTTTCTTT. This gives the protein CSANREVRSTEAFF. The chain carries TRBV20-1 and TRBJ1-1; weak D call: TRBD1 (6 bases). This CDR3 is built from 14 residues. Trimming took 6 bases from V and 5 from J, leaving 19 bases between them. CDR1 is DFQATT and CDR2 is SNEGSKA in the germline V gene (reference sequence).

This chain links TRBV7-2 with TRBJ2-7, with unresolved D. The CDR3 sequence is 15 residues long. V was trimmed by 3 bases and J by 4 bases, leaving 16 bases between them. CDR1 and CDR2 (germline): SGHTA, FQGNSA. The CDR3 coding sequence is TGTGCCAGCAGCTTCGGACCCACCTCCCTTTACGAGCAGTACTTC. Translating gives CASSFGPTSLYEQYF.

The genes are TRBV9 and TRBJ2-1; D may be TRBD2 (5 bases). Germline V CDR1 and CDR2: SGDLS, YYNGEE. The V end lost 4 bases, the J end lost 15 bases, and 17 bases lay between the germline ends. The length of the CDR3 is 12 residues. The CDR3 nucleotides read TGTGCCAGCAGCTCAGGACTCGGTTCAGCGTTCTTC. Translation: CASSSGLGSAFF.

This clonotype was found a few times. This chain's CDR3 is CASSIGGTLSSYEQYF. DNA of the CDR3: TGTGCCAGTAGTATTGGAGGGACCCTGAGCTCCTACGAGCAGTACTTC. The chain recombines TRBV19 with TRBJ2-7, with a tentative D call TRBD2 (6 bases). Germline loops: CDR1 LNHDA, CDR2 SQIVND (reference sequence). The CDR3 is made up of 16 amino acids. V was shortened by 3 bases and J by 0 bases, with 15 bases between the two germline ends.

This clonotype was recorded a few times. The gene calls are TRBV7-9 and TRBJ2-4; tentatively, D is TRBD1 (5 bases). The V and J ends lost 5 bases and 2 bases respectively, with 13 bases between them. The CDR3 is made up of 15 amino acids. Germline CDR1 is SEHNR and CDR2 is FQNEAQ (reference sequence). The DNA for the CDR3 is TGTGCCAGCAGCCCTAAGTACAGGACCAAAAACATTCAGTACTTC. Its translation is CASSPKYRTKNIQYF.

The rearrangement joins TRBV7-2 to TRBJ2-3; D gene uncertain. This CDR3 is 11 amino acids long. CDR1 and CDR2 (germline): SGHTA, FQGNSA. The ends were cut back, 7 bases at V and 0 bases at J, with 2 bases in the middle. The CDR3 nucleotides are TGTGCCAGCAAGAGCACAGATACGCAGTATTTT. Its protein is CASKSTDTQYF.

This clonotype was observed once. V is TRBV6-5 and J is TRBJ1-1, with TRBD1 matching 10 bases. The germline gives CDR1 MNHEY, CDR2 SVGAGI. The V gene end was trimmed by 4 bases and the J gene end by 11 bases; junction bases not matched to a gene: 10. The CDR3 runs 14 residues. The DNA of the CDR3 is TGTGCCAGCAGTTCGAACCGGGACAGGGGAACGGCTTTCTTT. It is translated as CASSSNRDRGTAFF.

This clonotype was seen a handful of times. The chain has TRBV12-3 or TRBV12-4 and TRBJ2-1, with 14 bases lining up with TRBD2. The length of the CDR3 is 15 residues. Losses at the gene ends were 5 bases for V and 8 bases for J; bases not matched to a gene: 5. This CDR3 is CASSHGLAGGYEQFF. CDR3 coding DNA: TGTGCCAGCAGTCACGGACTAGCGGGAGGCTATGAGCAGTTCTTC.

The V call is TRBV5-1, the J call TRBJ2-2; D not certain. CDR1 and CDR2 from the germline V gene are SGHRS and YFSETQ. V dropped 0 bases and J dropped 3 bases, with 9 bases sitting between them. CDR3 length: 15 amino acids. The CDR3 coding sequence is TGCGCCAGCAGCTTGGAACAGACGTACACCGGGGAGCTGTTTTTT. This codes for CASSLEQTYTGELFF.

The chain joins TRBV5-1 to TRBJ1-5; D uncertain. Germline CDR1 SGHRS, CDR2 YFSETQ. The CDR3 consists of 16 residues. Trimming removed 5 bases from V and 3 bases from J, with 18 bases in between. The CDR3 reads CASSPGEARFNQPQHF. The CDR3 DNA follows: TGCGCCAGCAGTCCAGGTGAGGCCAGGTTCAATCAGCCCCAGCATTTT.

This chain uses TRBV4-1 with TRBJ2-1; 14 bases align to TRBD2. The CDR3 contains 16 residues. With V trimmed by 4 bases and J by 10 bases, 9 bases remained unmatched. The germline CDR1 and CDR2 sequences are MGHRA and YSYEKL. The DNA for the CDR3 is TGCGCCAGCAGCCCCTCCGGGACTAGCGGGGGTATCGAGCAGTTCTTC. It codes for CASSPSGTSGGIEQFF.

This chain connects TRBV19 to TRBJ2-3; D gene ambiguous. The CDR3 spans 12 residues. V was pared by 4 bases and J by 5 bases, with 7 bases between. Germline CDR1 is LNHDA and CDR2 is SQIVND (reference sequence). Here the CDR3 reads CASSRARDTQYF. CDR3 coding DNA: TGTGCCAGTAGTAGGGCCCGAGATACGCAGTATTTT.